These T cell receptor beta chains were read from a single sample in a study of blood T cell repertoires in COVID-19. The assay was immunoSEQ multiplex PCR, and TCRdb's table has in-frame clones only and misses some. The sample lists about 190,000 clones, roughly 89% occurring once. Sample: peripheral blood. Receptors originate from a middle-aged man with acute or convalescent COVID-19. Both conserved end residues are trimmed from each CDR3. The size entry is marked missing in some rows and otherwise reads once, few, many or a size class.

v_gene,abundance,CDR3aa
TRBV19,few,ASSSRHTDTQY
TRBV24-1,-,ATSALRTSGLNTGELF
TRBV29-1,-,SVGGAEQY
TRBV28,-,ASSIHATGQGYNT
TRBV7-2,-,ASRRNFAASYEQY
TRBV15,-,ATSRVSVEETQY
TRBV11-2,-,ASSSWRQGVAGELF
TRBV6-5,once,ASSREEKLF
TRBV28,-,ASSFGTANYGYT
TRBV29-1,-,SVDKRGGYT